This T cell receptor (beta chain) was profiled in a study of blood T cell repertoires in COVID-19. Study information: Acute and convalescent COVID-19 samples came from the United States, Italy and Spain.

The length of the CDR3 is 14 residues. V gave up 7 bases and J gave up 4 bases; unmatched junction bases: 6. Germline V CDR1 and CDR2: SEHNR, FQNEAQ (reference sequence). Authors' processing steps: Amplified reference gene primers provided the basis for estimating nucleated cell counts. This table comes from immunoSEQ multiplex PCR, and its TCRdb copy is limited to in-frame clones, with some not included. The V and J calls and clone size were taken over from that table, and D and trimming were inferred from the DNA. Here the sample spans about 200,000 clones, approximately 91% being singletons. Sequencing was performed on peripheral blood. This chain joins TRBV7-9 and TRBJ1-2; 10 nucleotides line up with TRBD1. The TCR comes from a woman aged 40 to 49 with acute or convalescent COVID-19. The CDR3: CASTMTGGLYGYTF. The DNA for the CDR3 is TGTGCCAGCACCATGACAGGGGGCCTCTATGGCTACACCTTC.